Reported below is one TCR beta chain. What this receptor recognizes is not known. No much larger clone is present one base from it, and per-base qualities are unavailable. The TCR beta CDR3 regions were amplified from the RNA transcripts. The TCR CDR3 was subjected to a first round of RT-PCR using the HTBI primer set and the Qiagen OneStep RT-PCR kit. Libraries were constructed in a second round of multiplex PCR, after which size selection and purification were performed. Paired-end sequencing of the libraries was performed with 100 bp reads on an Illumina HiSeq2000. Turning to the authors' computational methods: SOAPnuke was used to process the raw data, removing reads that contained adapters or uncalled bases, had a mean Phred below 15, or lacked an exact match to the constant primer or identifier. High-quality paired reads were merged using COPE v1.2.5, and each unique nucleotide sequence was defined as a clonotype. MiTCR v1.1 was used to align clonotypes to the IMGT TRBV, TRBD and TRBJ reference segments. Only V-J combinations with frequency above 0.0001, covering roughly 99% of repertoires, were analysed. The TCS score was defined as F50 (clonal expansion) divided by E x V (chaos), with BLOSUM62-based TCRdist calculated between CDR3 peptides within each V-J. Welch's t-statistics and random forest reduced 500 to 550 V-J features to roughly 13, which were used in a naive Bayes classifier (R e1071). The raw public data were reprocessed by TCRdb itself: fastp quality trimming at Q25, MiXCR clonotype calling, in-frame beta chains only. Each entry merges the rows of one CDR3 protein and shows their most common DNA and genes. These V and J calls are TCRdb output, not the study's own analysis. Here the sample has 300,000 to 450,000 distinct CDR3 sequences; about 14% occur a single time. Roughly a fifth of the sample belongs to the ten largest clones.

Reading from cysteine to phenylalanine, the CDR3 counts 11 amino acids. Just the 33-base CDR3 DNA is kept, in frame starting at base 1. Reading the germline V gene gives CDR1 SNHLY and CDR2 FYNNEI. V drops 11 bases and J drops 7 bases, leaving 14 bases in between. Moderately to severely active disease, a Clinical Activity Score of at least 3, a NOSPECS grade of at least 4, and a duration under 3 months were present in ophthalmopathy patients. The study excluded patients with uncontrolled infections, other autoimmune diseases, pregnancy or lactation. Diagnoses relied on clinical symptoms, serum thyroxine and TRAb, thyroid ultrasound and orbital computed tomography. PBMCs were separated from around 9.1 ml of fresh peripheral blood using Ficoll-Paque density gradient centrifugation. Total RNA was extracted using Trizol reagent, and RNA quality was assessed on an Agilent 2100 Bioanalyzer. This record belongs to a study of T cells in Graves' hyperthyroidism and ophthalmopathy (dated by TCRdb to about 2019). General notes on the study: Peripheral blood was sampled at the time of initial diagnosis, prior to any treatment. To identify TCR V-J signatures that set the groups apart, the researchers used a discovery cohort of 90 to 100 patients, made up of roughly 40 with Graves' ophthalmopathy and about 59 with stable Graves' hyperthyroidism. Prospective prediction of ophthalmopathy was tested in an independent validation cohort consisting of 18 to 20 hyperthyroidism patients and more than 15 patients who later progressed to ophthalmopathy. The 80 to 100 discovery patients were randomly divided into training and test sets at a 7:3 ratio. In about 6 Graves' hyperthyroidism patients, the study also compared T-cell repertoires from thyroid tissue with T-cell repertoires from blood. Following sampling, methimazole starting at 30 mg daily was given to hyperthyroidism patients, and high-dose intravenous methylprednisolone was given to ophthalmopathy patients. TCR Vbeta CDR3 sequencing of some 140 peripheral blood samples (under 45 ophthalmopathy, around 80 hyperthyroidism and around 17 progressor patients) is reported in the paper.

On the study overall, not on this receptor specifically: No statistical method was used to fix the sample size in advance, and group allocation was not hidden from the investigators. Most expanded thyroid clonotypes (frequency above 0.001) were also detected in blood, suggesting blood repertoires may reflect thyroid immune responses. In validation, progression to ophthalmopathy was predicted by the model with approximately 67% sensitivity and approximately 78% specificity, a median of 6.5 months before onset. A 13 V-J signature model separated ophthalmopathy from stable hyperthyroidism, with approximately 86% sensitivity and around 84% specificity in cross-validation and 80%/75% in testing.

Sample: blood. This receptor was identified in a woman in her twenties or thirties with Graves' ophthalmopathy. The V gene is TRBV2 and the J gene is TRBJ1-2; the D region possibly corresponds to TRBD1 (6 bases align). Here is the DNA: TGTGCCGAACGAGGGGGAAGTGGCTACACCTTC. Its protein is CAERGGSGYTF.